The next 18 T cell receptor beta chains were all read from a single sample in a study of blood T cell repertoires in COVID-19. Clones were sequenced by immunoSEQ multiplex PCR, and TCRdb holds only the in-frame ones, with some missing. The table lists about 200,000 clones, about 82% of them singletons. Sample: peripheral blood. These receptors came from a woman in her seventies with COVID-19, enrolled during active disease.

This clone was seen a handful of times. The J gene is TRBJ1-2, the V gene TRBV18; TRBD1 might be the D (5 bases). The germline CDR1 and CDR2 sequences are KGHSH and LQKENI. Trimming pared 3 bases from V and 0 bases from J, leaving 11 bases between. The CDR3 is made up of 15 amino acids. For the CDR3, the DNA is TGTGCCAGCTCACCGGACATGGTTGCTAACTATGGCTACACCTTC. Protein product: CASSPDMVANYGYTF.

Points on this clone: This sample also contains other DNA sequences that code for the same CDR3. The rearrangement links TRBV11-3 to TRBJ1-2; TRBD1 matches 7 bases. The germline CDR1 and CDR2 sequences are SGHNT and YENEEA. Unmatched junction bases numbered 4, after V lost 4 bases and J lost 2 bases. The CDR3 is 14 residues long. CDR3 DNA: TGTGCCAGCAGCTCGGACAGGTTGAACTATGGCTACACCTTC. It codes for CASSSDRLNYGYTF.

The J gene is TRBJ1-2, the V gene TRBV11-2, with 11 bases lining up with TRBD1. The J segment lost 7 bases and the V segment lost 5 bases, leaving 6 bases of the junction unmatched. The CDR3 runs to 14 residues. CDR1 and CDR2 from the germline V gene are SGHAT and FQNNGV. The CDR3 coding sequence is TGTGCCAGCAGCCGGACAGGGGGCATGGGTGGCTACACCTTC. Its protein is CASSRTGGMGGYTF.

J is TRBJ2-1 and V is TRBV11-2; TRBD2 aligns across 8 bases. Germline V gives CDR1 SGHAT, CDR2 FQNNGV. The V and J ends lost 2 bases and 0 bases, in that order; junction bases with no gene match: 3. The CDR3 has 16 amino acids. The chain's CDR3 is CASSLQAGVSYNEQFF. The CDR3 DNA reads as TGTGCCAGCAGCTTACAAGCGGGAGTCTCCTACAATGAGCAGTTCTTC.

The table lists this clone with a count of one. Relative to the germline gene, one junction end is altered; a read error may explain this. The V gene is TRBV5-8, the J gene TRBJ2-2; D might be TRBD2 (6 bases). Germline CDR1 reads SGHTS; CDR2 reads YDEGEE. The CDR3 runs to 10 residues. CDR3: CASGLGGLFF. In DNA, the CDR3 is TGTGCCAGCGGCCTCGGGGGGCTGTTTTTT. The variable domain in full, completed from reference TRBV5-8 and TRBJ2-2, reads EAGVTQSPTHLIKTRGQQATLRCSPISGHTSVYWYQQALGLGLQFLLWYDEGEERNRGNFPPRFSGRQFPNYSSELNVNALELEDSALYLCASGLGGLFFGEGSRLTVL.

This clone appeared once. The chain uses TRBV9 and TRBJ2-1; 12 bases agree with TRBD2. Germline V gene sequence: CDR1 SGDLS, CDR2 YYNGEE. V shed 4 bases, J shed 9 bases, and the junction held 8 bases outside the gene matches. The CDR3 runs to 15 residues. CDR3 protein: CASSPRRLAGVEQFF. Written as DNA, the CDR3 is TGTGCCAGCAGCCCCCGTCGACTAGCGGGAGTTGAGCAGTTCTTC. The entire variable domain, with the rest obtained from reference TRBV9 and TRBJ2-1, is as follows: DSGVTQTPKHLITATGQRVTLRCSPRSGDLSVYWYQQSLDQGLQFLIQYYNGEERAKGNILERFSAQQFPDLHSELNLSSLELGDSALYFCASSPRRLAGVEQFFGPGTRLTVL.

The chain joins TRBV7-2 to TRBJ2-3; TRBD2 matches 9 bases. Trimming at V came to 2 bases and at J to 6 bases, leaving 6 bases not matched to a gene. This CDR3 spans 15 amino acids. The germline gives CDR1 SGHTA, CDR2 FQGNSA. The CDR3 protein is CASSLFSGGGDTQYF. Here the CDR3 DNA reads TGTGCCAGCAGCTTATTTAGCGGGGGAGGGGATACGCAGTATTTT.

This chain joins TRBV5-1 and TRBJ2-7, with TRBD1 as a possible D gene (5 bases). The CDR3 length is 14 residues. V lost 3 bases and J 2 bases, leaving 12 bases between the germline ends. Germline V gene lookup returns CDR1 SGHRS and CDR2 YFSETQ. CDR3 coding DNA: TGCGCCAGCAGCTCCCAGGGTGTTCCCTACGAGCAGTACTTC. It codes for CASSSQGVPYEQYF. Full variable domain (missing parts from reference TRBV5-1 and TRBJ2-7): KAGVTQTPRYLIKTRGQQVTLSCSPISGHRSVSWYQQTPGQGLQFLFEYFSETQRNKGNFPGRFSGRQFSNSRSEMNVSTLELGDSALYLCASSSQGVPYEQYFGPGTRLTVT.

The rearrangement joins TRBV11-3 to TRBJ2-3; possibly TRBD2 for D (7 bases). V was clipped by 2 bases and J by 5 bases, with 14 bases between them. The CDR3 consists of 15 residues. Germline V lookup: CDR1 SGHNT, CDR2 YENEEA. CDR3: CASSLSEGGLDTQYF. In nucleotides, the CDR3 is TGTGCCAGCAGCTTATCCGAGGGGGGGCTAGATACGCAGTATTTT.

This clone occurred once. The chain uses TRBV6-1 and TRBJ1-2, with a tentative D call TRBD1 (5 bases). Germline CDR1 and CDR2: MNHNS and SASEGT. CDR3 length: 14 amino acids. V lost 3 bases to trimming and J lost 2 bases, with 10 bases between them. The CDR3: CASSEGQANYGYTF. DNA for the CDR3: TGTGCCAGCAGTGAGGGGCAGGCAAACTATGGCTACACCTTC.

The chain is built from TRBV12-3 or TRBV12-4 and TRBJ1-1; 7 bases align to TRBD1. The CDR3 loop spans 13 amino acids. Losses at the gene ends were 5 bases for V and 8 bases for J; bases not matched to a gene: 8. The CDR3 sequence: CASSRQGQREAFF. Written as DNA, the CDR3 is TGTGCCAGCAGTCGCCAGGGACAGCGAGAAGCTTTCTTT.

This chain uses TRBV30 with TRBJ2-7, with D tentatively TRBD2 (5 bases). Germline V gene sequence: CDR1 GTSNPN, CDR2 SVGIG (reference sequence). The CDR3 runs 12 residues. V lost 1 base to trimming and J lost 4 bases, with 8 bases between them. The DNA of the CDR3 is TGTGCCTGGAGTGCCGGGGAATACGAGCAGTACTTC. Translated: CAWSAGEYEQYF. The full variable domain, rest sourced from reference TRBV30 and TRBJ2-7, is SQTIHQWPATLVQPVGSPLSLECTVEGTSNPNLYWYRQAAGRGLQLLFYSVGIGQISSEVPQNLSASRPQDRQFILSSKKLLLSDSGFYLCAWSAGEYEQYFGPGTRLTVT.

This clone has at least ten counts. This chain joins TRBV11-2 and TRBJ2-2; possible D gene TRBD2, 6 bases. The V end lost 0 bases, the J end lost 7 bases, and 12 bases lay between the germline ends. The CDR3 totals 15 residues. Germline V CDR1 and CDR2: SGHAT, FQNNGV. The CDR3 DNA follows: TGTGCCAGCAGCTTAGATCTCCGGGGGTTCGGGGAGCTGTTTTTT. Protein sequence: CASSLDLRGFGELFF.

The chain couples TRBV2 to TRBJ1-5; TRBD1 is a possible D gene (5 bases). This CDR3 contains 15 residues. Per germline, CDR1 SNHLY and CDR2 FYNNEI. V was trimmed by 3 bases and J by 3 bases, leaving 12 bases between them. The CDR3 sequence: CASSEIGRVNQPQHF. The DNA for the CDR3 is TGTGCCAGCAGTGAGATCGGCAGGGTCAATCAGCCCCAGCATTTT.

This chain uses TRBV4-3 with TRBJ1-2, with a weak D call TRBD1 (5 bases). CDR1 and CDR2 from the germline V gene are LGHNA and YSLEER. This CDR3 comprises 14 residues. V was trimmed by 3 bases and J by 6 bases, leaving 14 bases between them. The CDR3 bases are TGCGCCAGCAGCCACTCTAGTGGAGGGGATGGCTACACCTTC. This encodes CASSHSSGGDGYTF.

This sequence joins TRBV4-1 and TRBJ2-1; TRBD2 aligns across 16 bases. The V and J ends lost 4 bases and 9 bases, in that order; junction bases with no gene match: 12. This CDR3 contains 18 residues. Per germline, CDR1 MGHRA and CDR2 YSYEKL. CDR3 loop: CASSLYGTSGGAESEQFF. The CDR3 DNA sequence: TGCGCCAGCAGCCTATACGGGACTAGCGGGGGGGCTGAGAGTGAGCAGTTCTTC.

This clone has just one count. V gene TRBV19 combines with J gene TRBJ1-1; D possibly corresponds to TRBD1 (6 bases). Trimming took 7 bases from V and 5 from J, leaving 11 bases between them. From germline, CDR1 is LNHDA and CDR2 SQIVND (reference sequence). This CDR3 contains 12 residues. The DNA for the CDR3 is TGTGCCAGTACCCAACAGGGAACTGAAGCTTTCTTT. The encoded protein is CASTQQGTEAFF.

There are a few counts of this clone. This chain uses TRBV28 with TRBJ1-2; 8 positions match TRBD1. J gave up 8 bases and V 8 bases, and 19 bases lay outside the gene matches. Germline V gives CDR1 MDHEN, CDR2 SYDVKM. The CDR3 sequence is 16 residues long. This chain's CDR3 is CASLFSGQGGARGYTF. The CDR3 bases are TGTGCCAGCCTCTTCTCAGGACAGGGAGGGGCGCGGGGCTACACCTTC.